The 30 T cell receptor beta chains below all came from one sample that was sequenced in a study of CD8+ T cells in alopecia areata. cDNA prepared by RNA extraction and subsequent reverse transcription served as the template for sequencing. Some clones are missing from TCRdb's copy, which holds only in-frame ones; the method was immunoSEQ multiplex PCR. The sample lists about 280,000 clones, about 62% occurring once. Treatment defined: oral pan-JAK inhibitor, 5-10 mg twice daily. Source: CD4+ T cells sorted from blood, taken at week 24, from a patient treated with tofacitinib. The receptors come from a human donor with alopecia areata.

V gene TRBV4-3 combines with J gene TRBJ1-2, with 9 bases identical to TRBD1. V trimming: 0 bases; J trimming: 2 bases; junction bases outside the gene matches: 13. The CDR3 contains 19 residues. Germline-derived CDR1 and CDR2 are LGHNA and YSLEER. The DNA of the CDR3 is TGCGCCAGCAGCCAAGATAGGGGGACAGGGATGTTACTGAACTATGGCTACACCTTC. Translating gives CASSQDRGTGMLLNYGYTF.

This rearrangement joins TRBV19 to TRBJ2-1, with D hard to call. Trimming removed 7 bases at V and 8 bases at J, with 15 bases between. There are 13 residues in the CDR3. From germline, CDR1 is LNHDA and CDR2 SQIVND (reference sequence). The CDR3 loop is CASNNRAPDEQFF. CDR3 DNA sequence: TGTGCCAGTAACAATCGGGCCCCCGATGAGCAGTTCTTC.

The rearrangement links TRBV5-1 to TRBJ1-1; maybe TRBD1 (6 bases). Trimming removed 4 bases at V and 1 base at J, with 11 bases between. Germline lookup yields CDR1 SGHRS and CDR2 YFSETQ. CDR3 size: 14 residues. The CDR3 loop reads CASSVQGENTEAFF. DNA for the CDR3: TGCGCCAGCAGCGTACAGGGCGAGAACACTGAAGCTTTCTTT.

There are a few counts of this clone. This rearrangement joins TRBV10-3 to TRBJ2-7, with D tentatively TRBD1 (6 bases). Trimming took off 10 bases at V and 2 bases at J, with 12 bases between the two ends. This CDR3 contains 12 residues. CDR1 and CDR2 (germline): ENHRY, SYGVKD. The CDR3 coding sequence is TGTGCCACTGAAGGACAGACCTACGAGCAGTACTTC. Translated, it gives CATEGQTYEQYF.

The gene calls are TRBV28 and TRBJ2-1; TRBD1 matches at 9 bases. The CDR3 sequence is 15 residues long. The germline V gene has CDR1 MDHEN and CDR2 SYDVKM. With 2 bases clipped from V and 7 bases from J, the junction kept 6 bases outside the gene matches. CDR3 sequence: CASSLTGQGSNEQFF. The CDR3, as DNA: TGTGCCAGCAGTTTAACGGGACAGGGCTCGAATGAGCAGTTCTTC.

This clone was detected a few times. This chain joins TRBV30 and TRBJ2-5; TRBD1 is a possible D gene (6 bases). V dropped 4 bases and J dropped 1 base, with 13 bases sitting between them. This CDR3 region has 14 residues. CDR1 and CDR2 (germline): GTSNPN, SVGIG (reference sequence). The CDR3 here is CAWTKTGFQETQYF. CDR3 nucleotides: TGTGCCTGGACCAAAACAGGGTTCCAAGAGACCCAGTACTTC.

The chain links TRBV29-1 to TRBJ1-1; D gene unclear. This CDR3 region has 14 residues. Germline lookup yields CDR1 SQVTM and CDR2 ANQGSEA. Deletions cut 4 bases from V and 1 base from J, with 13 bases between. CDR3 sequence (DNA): TGCAGCGTTGCCCTCCGGGTTGGGAACACTGAAGCTTTCTTT. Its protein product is CSVALRVGNTEAFF. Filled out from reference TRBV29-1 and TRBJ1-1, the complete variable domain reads SAVISQKPSRDICQRGTSLTIQCQVDSQVTMMFWYRQQPGQSLTLIATANQGSEATYESGFVIDKFPISRPNLTFSTLTVSNMSPEDSSIYLCSVALRVGNTEAFFGQGTRLTVV.

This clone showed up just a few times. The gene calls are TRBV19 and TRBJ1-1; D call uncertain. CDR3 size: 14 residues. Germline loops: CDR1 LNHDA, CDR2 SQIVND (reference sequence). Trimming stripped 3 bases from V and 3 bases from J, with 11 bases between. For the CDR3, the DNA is TGTGCCAGTAGTATCCCCTTCGGGGACACTGAAGCTTTCTTT. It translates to CASSIPFGDTEAFF.

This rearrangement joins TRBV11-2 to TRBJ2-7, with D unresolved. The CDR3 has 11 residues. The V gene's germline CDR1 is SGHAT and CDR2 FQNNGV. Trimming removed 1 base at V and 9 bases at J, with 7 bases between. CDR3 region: CASSLVEVQYF. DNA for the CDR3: TGTGCCAGCAGCTTAGTTGAGGTGCAGTACTTC.

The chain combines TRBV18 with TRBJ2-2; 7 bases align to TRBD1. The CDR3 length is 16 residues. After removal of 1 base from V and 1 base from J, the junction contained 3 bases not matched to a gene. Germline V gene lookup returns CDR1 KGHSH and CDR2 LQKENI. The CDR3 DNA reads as TGTGCCAGCTCACCACAGAGACAGGGGAACACCGGGGAGCTGTTTTTT. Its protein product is CASSPQRQGNTGELFF. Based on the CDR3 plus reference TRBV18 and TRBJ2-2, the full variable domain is NAGVMQNPRHLVRRRGQEARLRCSPMKGHSHVYWYRQLPEEGLKFMVYLQKENIIDESGMPKERFSAEFPKEGPSILRIQQVVRGDSAAYFCASSPQRQGNTGELFFGEGSRLTVL.

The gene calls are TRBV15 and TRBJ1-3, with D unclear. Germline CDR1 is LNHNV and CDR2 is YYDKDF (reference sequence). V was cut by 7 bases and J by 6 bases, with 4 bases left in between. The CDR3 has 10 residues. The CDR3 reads CATNTNTIYF. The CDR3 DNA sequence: TGTGCCACCAATACAAACACCATATATTTT.

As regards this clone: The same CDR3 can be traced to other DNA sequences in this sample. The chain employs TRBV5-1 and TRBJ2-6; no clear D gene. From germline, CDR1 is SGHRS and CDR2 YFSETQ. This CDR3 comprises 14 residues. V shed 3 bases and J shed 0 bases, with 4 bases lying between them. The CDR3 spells CASSSSSGANVLTF. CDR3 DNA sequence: TGCGCCAGCAGCTCCTCCTCTGGGGCCAACGTCCTGACTTTC.

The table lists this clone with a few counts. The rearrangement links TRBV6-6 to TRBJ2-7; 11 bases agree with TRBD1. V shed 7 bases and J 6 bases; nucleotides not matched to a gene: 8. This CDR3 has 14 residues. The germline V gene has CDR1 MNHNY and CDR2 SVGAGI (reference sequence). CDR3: CASTIKGTGGEQYF. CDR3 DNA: TGTGCCAGCACTATAAAGGGGACAGGGGGCGAGCAGTACTTC.

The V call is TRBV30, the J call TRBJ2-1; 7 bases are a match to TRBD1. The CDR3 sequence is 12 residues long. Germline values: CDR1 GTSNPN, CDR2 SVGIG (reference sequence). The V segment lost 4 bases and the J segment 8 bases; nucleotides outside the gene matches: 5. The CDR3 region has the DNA TGTGCCTGGACCAAGACAGGGTATGAGCAGTTCTTC. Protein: CAWTKTGYEQFF.

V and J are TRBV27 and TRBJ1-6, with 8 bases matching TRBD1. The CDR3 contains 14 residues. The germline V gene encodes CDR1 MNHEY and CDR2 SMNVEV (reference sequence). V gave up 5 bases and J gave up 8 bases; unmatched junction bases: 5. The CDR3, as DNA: TGTGCCAGCAGTGCTGACAGGGGATATTCACCCCTCCACTTT. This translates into CASSADRGYSPLHF.

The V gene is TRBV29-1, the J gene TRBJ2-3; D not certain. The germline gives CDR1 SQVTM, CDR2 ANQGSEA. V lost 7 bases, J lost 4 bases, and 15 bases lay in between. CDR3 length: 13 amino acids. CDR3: CSATPYGPDTQYF. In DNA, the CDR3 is TGCAGCGCCACCCCATACGGACCAGATACGCAGTATTTT.

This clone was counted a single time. In DNA, the CDR3 is TGCGCCAGCAGCTTCGGTGGTAGGACTAGCGGAGAGACCCAGTACTTC. Its translation: CASSFGGRTSGETQYF. The genes are TRBV5-1 and TRBJ2-5; 10 nucleotides align to TRBD2. This CDR3 has 16 residues. J lost 4 bases, V lost 2 bases, and 8 bases had no gene match. Germline loops: CDR1 SGHRS, CDR2 YFSETQ. The full variable domain, completed using reference TRBV5-1 and TRBJ2-5, is KAGVTQTPRYLIKTRGQQVTLSCSPISGHRSVSWYQQTPGQGLQFLFEYFSETQRNKGNFPGRFSGRQFSNSRSEMNVSTLELGDSALYLCASSFGGRTSGETQYFGPGTRLLVL.

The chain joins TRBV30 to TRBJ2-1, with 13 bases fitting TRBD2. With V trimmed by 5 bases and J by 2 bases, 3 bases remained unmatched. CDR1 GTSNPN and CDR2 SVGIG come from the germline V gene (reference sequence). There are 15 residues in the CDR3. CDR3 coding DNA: TGTGCCTGGGGAACTAGCGGGGGGGCCTACAATGAGCAGTTCTTC. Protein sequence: CAWGTSGGAYNEQFF.

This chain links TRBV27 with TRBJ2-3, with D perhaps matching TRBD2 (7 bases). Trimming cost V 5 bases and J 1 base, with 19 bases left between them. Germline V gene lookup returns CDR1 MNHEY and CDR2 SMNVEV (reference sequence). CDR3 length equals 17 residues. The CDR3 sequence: CASSKLRGPSGTDTQYF. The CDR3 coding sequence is TGTGCCAGCAGTAAGTTGCGGGGGCCCTCGGGCACAGATACGCAGTATTTT.

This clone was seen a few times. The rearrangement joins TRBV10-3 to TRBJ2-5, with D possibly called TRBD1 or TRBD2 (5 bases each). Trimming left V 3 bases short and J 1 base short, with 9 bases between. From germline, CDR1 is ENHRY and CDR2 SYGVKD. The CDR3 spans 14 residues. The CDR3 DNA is TGTGCCATCAGTGATCCGGGGCCCCAAGAGACCCAGTACTTC. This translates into CAISDPGPQETQYF.

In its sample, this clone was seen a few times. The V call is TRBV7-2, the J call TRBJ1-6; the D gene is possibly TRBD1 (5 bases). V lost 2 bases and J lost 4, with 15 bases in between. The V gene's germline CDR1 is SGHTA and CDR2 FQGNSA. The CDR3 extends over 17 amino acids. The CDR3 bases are TGTGCCAGCAGCTTAAGGGCGGGGCGCAATTATAATTCACCCCTCCACTTT. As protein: CASSLRAGRNYNSPLHF.

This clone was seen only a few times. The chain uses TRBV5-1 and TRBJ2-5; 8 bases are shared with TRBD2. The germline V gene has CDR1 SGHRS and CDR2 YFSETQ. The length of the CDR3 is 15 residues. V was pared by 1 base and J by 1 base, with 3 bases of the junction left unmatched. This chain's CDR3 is CASSLLAGSQETQYF. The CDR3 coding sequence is TGCGCCAGCAGCTTGTTAGCGGGGAGCCAAGAGACCCAGTACTTC. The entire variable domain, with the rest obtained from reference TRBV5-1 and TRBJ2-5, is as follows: KAGVTQTPRYLIKTRGQQVTLSCSPISGHRSVSWYQQTPGQGLQFLFEYFSETQRNKGNFPGRFSGRQFSNSRSEMNVSTLELGDSALYLCASSLLAGSQETQYFGPGTRLLVL.

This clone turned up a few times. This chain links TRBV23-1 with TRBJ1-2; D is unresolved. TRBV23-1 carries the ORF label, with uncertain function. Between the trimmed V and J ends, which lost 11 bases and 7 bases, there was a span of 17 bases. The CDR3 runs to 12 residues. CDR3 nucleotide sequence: TGCGCCTGGGAACCGTTGGGAATTGGCTACACCTTC. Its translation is CAWEPLGIGYTF.

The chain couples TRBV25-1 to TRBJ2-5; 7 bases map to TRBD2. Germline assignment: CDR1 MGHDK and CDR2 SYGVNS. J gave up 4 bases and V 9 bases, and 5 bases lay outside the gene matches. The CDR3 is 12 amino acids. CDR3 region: CASEGLVETQYF. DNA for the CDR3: TGTGCCAGTGAAGGACTAGTAGAGACCCAGTACTTC.

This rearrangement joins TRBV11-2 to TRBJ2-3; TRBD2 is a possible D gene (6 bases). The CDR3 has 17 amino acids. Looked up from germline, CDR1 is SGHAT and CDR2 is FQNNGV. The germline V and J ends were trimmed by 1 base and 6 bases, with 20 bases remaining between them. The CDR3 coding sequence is TGTGCCAGCAGCTTAGGGCTCGGACGGGGGAGGACCGATACGCAGTATTTT. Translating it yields CASSLGLGRGRTDTQYF.

CDR3 sequence (DNA): TGTGCCAGCAGCCCCCGGGACAGGGGAGGCAATGAGCAGTTCTTC. This gives the protein CASSPRDRGGNEQFF. This rearrangement joins TRBV7-2 to TRBJ2-1; 10 nucleotides match TRBD1. The CDR3 is 15 amino acids. V was clipped by 5 bases and J by 6 bases; unmatched bases: 7. The germline gives CDR1 SGHTA, CDR2 FQGNSA.

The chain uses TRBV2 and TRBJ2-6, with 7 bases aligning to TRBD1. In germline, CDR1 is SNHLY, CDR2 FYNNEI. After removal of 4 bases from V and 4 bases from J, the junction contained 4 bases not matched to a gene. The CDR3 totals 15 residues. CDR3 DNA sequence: TGTGCCAGCAGTGCCACAGGGGCCGGGGCCAACGTCCTGACTTTC. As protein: CASSATGAGANVLTF. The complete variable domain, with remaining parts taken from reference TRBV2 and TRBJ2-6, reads EPEVTQTPSHQVTQMGQEVILRCVPISNHLYFYWYRQILGQKVEFLVSFYNNEISEKSEIFDDQFSVERPDGSNFTLKIRSTKLEDSAMYFCASSATGAGANVLTFGAGSRLTVL.

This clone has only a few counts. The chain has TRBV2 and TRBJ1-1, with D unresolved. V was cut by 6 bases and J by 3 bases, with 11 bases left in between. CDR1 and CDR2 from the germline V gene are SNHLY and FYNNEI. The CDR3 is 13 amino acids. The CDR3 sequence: CASRGEGYTEAFF. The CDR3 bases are TGTGCCAGCAGAGGAGAGGGATACACTGAAGCTTTCTTT.

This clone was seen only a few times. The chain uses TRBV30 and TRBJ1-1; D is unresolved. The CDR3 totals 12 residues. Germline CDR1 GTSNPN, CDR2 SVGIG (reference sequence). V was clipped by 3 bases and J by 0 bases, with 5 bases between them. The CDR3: CAWRALNTEAFF. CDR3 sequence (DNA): TGTGCCTGGAGGGCACTGAACACTGAAGCTTTCTTT.

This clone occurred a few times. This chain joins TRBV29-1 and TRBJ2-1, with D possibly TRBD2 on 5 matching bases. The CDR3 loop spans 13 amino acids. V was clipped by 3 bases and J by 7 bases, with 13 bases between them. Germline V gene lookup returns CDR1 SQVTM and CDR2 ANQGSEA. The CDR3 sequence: CSVDPRVRNEQFF. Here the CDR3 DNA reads TGCAGCGTTGACCCGCGGGTTCGGAATGAGCAGTTCTTC.